Listed here are 10 T cell receptor beta chains from one sample, sequenced in a study of blood T cell repertoires in COVID-19. Clones were sequenced by immunoSEQ multiplex PCR, and TCRdb holds only the in-frame ones, with some missing. The sample carries about 36,000 clones, about nine tenths recorded once. Sequences were obtained from peripheral blood. The receptors were sampled from a man in his fifties or sixties with acute or convalescent COVID-19.

The rearrangement uses TRBV5-1 and TRBJ2-1; 11 positions match TRBD1. The V gene's germline CDR1 is SGHRS and CDR2 YFSETQ. The CDR3 is made up of 13 amino acids. V gave up 5 bases and J gave up 13 bases; unmatched junction bases: 8. In nucleotides, the CDR3 is TGCGCCAGCAGTAAGTTGGGGACAGGGGGTCAGTTCTTC. Encoded protein: CASSKLGTGGQFF.

This chain uses TRBV11-3 with TRBJ1-1; 7 positions match TRBD1. The trim removed 4 bases at V and 4 bases at J, leaving 6 bases unmatched. The CDR3 loop spans 14 amino acids. Per germline, CDR1 SGHNT and CDR2 YENEEA. The CDR3 DNA is TGTGCCAGCAGCTCTCGACAGGGACGCACTGAAGCTTTCTTT. It yields the protein CASSSRQGRTEAFF.

This sequence joins TRBV18 and TRBJ1-3; no clear D gene. CDR3 length: 16 amino acids. Germline CDR1 KGHSH, CDR2 LQKENI. V gave up 2 bases and J gave up 0 bases, with 11 bases separating them. For the CDR3, the DNA is TGTGCCAGCTCACCAGTCCTCACGAGCTCTGGAAACACCATATATTTT. Translated: CASSPVLTSSGNTIYF.

This chain joins TRBV14 and TRBJ1-1, with D possibly matching TRBD1 (5 bases). The CDR3 has 13 amino acids. Germline loops: CDR1 SGHDN, CDR2 FVKESK. V was trimmed by 4 bases and J by 5 bases, leaving 11 bases between them. CDR3 sequence reads: CASSRQSLTEAFF. The CDR3 region has the DNA TGTGCCAGCAGCCGACAGAGTTTAACTGAAGCTTTCTTT.

The V call is TRBV6-5, the J call TRBJ2-2; maybe TRBD2 (6 bases). There are 14 residues in the CDR3. Germline CDR1 is MNHEY and CDR2 is SVGAGI. V gave up 6 bases and J gave up 0 bases, with 8 bases separating them. CDR3 region: CASRTGANTGELFF. The CDR3 coding sequence is TGTGCCAGCAGGACGGGGGCGAACACCGGGGAGCTGTTTTTT.

This clone has a handful of counts. The chain links TRBV7-9 to TRBJ2-5, with D perhaps TRBD2 (6 bases). Between the trimmed V and J ends, which lost 5 bases and 4 bases, there was a span of 17 bases. Germline V gene sequence: CDR1 SEHNR, CDR2 FQNEAQ (reference sequence). The CDR3 extends over 15 amino acids. The chain's CDR3 is CASSKVGAGGETQYF. The CDR3 DNA is TGTGCCAGCAGCAAGGTCGGGGCCGGGGGAGAGACCCAGTACTTC.

CDR3 nucleotide sequence: TGTGCCTCCAGGGGTATTTCCTCTGGGGCCAACGTCCTGACTTTC. Its translation is CASRGISSGANVLTF. J is TRBJ2-6 and V is TRBV30, with TRBD1 as a possible D gene (6 bases). The CDR3 has 15 amino acids. The V and J ends lost 7 bases and 0 bases respectively, with 13 bases between them. Germline-derived CDR1 and CDR2 are GTSNPN and SVGIG (reference sequence).

This clone is categorized as hyperexpanded. The chain joins TRBV11-2 to TRBJ2-5; D is perhaps TRBD2 (7 bases). Germline V lookup: CDR1 SGHAT, CDR2 FQNNGV. Trimming shortened V by 10 bases and J by 4 bases, and 16 bases separated the two germline ends. CDR3 size: 13 residues. The CDR3 reads CATRGGGPETQYF. Written as DNA, the CDR3 is TGTGCCACCAGAGGGGGGGGACCAGAGACCCAGTACTTC.

The rearrangement uses TRBV12-5 and TRBJ1-4, with 8 bases identical to TRBD1. The ends lost 7 bases at V and 2 bases at J; junction bases unmatched: 6. The CDR3 is made up of 15 amino acids. Germline V CDR1 and CDR2: LGHNT, FRNRAP. The CDR3 sequence: CASAPGQGTNEKLFF. Written as DNA, the CDR3 is TGTGCTAGTGCCCCAGGACAGGGCACTAATGAAAAACTGTTTTTT.

The chain links TRBV27 to TRBJ1-5; 7 bases align to TRBD1. The CDR3 covers 18 residues. Germline CDR1 reads MNHEY; CDR2 reads SMNVEV (reference sequence). J lost 7 bases, V lost 5 bases, and 20 bases had no gene match. The CDR3 protein is CASSPMIIGRGVNQPQHF. CDR3 coding DNA: TGTGCCAGCAGTCCTATGATCATCGGCAGGGGGGTAAACCAGCCCCAGCATTTT.